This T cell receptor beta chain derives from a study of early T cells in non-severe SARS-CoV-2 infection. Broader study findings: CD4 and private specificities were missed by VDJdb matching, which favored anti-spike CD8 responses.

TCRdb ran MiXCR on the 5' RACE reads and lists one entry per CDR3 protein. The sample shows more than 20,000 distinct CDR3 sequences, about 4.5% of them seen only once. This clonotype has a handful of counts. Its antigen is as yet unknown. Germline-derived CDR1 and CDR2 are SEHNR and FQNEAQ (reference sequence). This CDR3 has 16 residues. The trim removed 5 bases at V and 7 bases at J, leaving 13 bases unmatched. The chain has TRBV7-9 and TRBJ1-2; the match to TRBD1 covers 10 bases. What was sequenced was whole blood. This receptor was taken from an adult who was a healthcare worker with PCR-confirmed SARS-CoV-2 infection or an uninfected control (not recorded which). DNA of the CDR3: TGTGCCAGCAGCCCCCGACAGGGGGCCAGTAATTCTGGCTACACCTTC. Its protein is CASSPRQGASNSGYTF. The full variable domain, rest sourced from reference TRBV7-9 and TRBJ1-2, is DTGVSQNPRHKITKRGQNVTFRCDPISEHNRLYWYRQTLGQGPEFLTYFQNEAQLEKSRLLSDRFSAERPKGSFSTLEIQRTEQGDSAMYLCASSPRQGASNSGYTFGSGTRLTVV.